This TCR beta chain emerged from a study of shared clonotypes between healthy human individuals. Several immunoSEQ plates received, in even portions, the genomic DNA of each subset. Data came from immunoSEQ multiplex PCR; TCRdb stores just in-frame clones and leaves some out. The top ten hold 0.4% to 0.45% of the sample, which has about 1.5 million clones, about 98% seen once. The germline V gene encodes CDR1 SEHNR and CDR2 FQNEAQ (reference sequence). After removal of 8 bases from V and 0 bases from J, the junction contained 0 bases not matched to a gene. The CDR3 runs to 13 residues. The chain combines TRBV7-9 with TRBJ2-7, with 11 bases identical to TRBD1. The sample was naive CD4+ T cells sorted from blood. Subset indicated: CD45RA+ positively selected. The clonotype originates from a man younger than 45 in good health. CDR3 bases: TGTGCCAGCGGGACAGGGGGCTCCTACGAGCAGTACTTC. Residues: CASGTGGSYEQYF.